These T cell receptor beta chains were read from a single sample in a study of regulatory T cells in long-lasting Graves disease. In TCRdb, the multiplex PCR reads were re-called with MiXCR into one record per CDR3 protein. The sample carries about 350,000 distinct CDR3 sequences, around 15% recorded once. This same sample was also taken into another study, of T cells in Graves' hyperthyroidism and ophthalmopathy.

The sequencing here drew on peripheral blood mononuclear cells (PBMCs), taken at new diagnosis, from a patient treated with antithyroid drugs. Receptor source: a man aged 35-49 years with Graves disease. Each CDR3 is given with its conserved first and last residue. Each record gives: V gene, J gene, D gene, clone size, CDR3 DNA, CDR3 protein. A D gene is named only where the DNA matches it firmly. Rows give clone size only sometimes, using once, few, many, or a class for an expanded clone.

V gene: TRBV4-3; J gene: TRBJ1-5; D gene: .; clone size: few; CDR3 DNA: TGCGCCAGCAGCCAAGATTGGCGGGCCTCTCATGAGCCCCAGCATTTT; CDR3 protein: CASSQDWRASHEPQHF
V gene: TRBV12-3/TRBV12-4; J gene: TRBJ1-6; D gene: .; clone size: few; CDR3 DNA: TGTGCCAGCAGTCTCGCCGGGGTGTCTTCACCCCTCCACTTT; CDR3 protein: CASSLAGVSSPLHF
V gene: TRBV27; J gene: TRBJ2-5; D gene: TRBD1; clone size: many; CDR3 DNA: TGTGCCAGCAGTTTATCCCCACCTGGGACAGGGTTAGAGACCCAGTACTTC; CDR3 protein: CASSLSPPGTGLETQYF
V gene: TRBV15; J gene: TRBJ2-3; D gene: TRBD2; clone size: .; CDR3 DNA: TGTGCCACCAGCAGAGATCGACTAGCGTATGATACGCAGTATTTT; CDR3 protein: CATSRDRLAYDTQYF
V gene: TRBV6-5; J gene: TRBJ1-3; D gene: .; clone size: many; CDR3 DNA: TGTGCCAGCAGTTACTCGAAACGGAATCCTAAATACTCTGGAAACACCATATATTTT; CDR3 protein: CASSYSKRNPKYSGNTIYF
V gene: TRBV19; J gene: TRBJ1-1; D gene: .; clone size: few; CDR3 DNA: TGTGCCAGTACCCCCCATGGAGGGTCCACTGAAGCTTTCTTT; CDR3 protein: CASTPHGGSTEAFF
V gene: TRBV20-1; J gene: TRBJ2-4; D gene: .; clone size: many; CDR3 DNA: TGCAGTGCTAGGGCAACGGGGCGCTTCAAAAACATTCAGTACTTC; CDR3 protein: CSARATGRFKNIQYF
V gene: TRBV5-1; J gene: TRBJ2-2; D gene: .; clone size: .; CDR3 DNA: TGCGCCAGCAGTCCCCGAAGGGGGGCCGATAACACCGGGGAGCTGTTTTTT; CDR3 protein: CASSPRRGADNTGELFF
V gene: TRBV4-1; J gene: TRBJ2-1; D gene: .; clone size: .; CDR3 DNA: TGCGCCAGCAGCCGGGGGTCTTTATTCAATGAGCAGTTCTTC; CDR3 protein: CASSRGSLFNEQFF
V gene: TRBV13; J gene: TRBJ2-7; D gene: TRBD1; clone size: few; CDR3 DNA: TGTGCCAGCAGCCGGAGGACAGGGAGTTCCTACGAGCAGTACTTC; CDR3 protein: CASSRRTGSSYEQYF
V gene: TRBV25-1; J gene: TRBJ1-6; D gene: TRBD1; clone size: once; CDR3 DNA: TGTGCCAGCAGCCCCGACAGGGGGGATCTTTCACCCCTCCACTTT; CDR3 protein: CASSPDRGDLSPLHF
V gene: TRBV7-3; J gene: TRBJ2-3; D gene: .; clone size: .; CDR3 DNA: TGTGCCAGCGGGCGGGGCAACACAGATACGCAGTATTTT; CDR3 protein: CASGRGNTDTQYF
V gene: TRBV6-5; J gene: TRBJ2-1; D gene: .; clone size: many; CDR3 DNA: TGTGCCAGCAGTTACCAAACCGGACCGACCAATGAGCAGTTCTTC; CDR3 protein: CASSYQTGPTNEQFF
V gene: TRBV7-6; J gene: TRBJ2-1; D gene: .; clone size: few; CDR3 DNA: .; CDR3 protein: CASSSRDTQYFGWGGGRQYF
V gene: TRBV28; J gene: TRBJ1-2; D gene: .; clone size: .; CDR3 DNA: TGTGCCAGCAGCCCGACATTTAACTATGGCTACACCTTC; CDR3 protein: CASSPTFNYGYTF
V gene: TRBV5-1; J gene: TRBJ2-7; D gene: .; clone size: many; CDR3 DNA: TGCGCCAGCAGCTTTGGGGGATCAAGGTACGAGCAGTACTTC; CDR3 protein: CASSFGGSRYEQYF
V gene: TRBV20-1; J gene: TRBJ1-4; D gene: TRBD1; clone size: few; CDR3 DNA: TGCAGTGTCAGGGACAGGGTGGGTGAAAAACTGTTTTTT; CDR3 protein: CSVRDRVGEKLFF
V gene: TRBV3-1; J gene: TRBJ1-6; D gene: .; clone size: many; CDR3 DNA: TGTGCCAGCAGCCAAGGATCCGGGACACTTACAGCGTCACCCCTCCACTTT; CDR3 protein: CASSQGSGTLTASPLHF
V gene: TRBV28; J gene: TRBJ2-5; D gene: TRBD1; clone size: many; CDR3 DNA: TGTGCCAGCACATTTACAGGGGGCGCCGGCCAGACCCAGTACTTC; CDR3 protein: CASTFTGGAGQTQYF
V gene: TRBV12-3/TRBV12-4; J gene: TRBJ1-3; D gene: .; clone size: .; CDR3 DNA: TGTGCCAGCAGCGCCGGGGAGAGCTCTGGAAACACCATATATTTT; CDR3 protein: CASSAGESSGNTIYF
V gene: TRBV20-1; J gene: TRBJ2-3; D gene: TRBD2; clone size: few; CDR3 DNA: TGCAGTGCGAAAGCGCCGGGACTAGCGGGGGGGCGTAACACAGATACGCAGTATTTT; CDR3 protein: CSAKAPGLAGGRNTDTQYF
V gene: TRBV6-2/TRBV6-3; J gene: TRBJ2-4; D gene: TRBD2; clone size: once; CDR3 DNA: TGTGCCAGCAGTTACTGGTCCGGGGGGGCCAAAAACATTCAGTACTTC; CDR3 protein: CASSYWSGGAKNIQYF
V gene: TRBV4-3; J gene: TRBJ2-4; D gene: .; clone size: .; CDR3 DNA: TGCGCCAGCAGCCAAGATAAGGGGTGGGACATTCAGTACTTC; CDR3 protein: CASSQDKGWDIQYF
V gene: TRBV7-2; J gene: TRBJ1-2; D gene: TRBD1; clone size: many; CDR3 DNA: TGTGCCAGCAGCTCCGGCGACAGGGTGCGGTTTGGCTACACCTTC; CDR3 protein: CASSSGDRVRFGYTF
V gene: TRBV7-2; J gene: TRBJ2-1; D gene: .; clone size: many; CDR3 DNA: TGTGCCAGCAGCTTAGTTCGACGACTAGATTACAGTGAACAGTTCTTC; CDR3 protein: CASSLVRRLDYSEQFF
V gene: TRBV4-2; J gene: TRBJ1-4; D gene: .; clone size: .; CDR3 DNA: TGTGCCAGCAGCCAGGACAGTCTACCTGAAAAACTGTTTTTT; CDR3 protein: CASSQDSLPEKLFF
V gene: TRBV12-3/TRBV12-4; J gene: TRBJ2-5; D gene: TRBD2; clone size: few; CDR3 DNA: TGTGCCAGCAGTTATCGGGGGGGACAAGAGACCCAGTACTTC; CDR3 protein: CASSYRGGQETQYF
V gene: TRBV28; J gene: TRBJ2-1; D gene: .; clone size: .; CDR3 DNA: TGTGCCAGCAGTCCCCTGGTATTACACAATGAGCAGTTCTTC; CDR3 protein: CASSPLVLHNEQFF
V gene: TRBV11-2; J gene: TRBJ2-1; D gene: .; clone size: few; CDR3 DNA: TGTGCCAGCAGCCAAAGTTTCTCCTACAATGAGCAGTTCTTC; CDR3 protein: CASSQSFSYNEQFF
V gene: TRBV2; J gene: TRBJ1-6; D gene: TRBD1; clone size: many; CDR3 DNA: TGTGCCAGCAGTTGGGACAGGGCGGATAATTCACCCCTCCACTTT; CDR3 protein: CASSWDRADNSPLHF
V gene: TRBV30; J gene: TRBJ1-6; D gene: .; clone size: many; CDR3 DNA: TGTGCCTGGAGTACCGCAGAGTATAATTCACCCCTCCACTTT; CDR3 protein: CAWSTAEYNSPLHF
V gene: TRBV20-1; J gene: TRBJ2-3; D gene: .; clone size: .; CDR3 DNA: TGCAGTGCTGACCCTCGGTCGGGGGGCCACACAGATACGCAGTATTTT; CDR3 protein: CSADPRSGGHTDTQYF
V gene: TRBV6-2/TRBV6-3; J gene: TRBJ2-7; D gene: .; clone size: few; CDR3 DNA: TGTGCCAGCAGTGAGACCTTCGCCATGGTAGGAGAGCAGTACTTC; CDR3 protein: CASSETFAMVGEQYF
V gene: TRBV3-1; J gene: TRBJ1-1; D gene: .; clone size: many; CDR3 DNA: TGTGCCAGCAGCCAAGCTGGAGGAATGAACACTGAAGCTTTCTTT; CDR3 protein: CASSQAGGMNTEAFF
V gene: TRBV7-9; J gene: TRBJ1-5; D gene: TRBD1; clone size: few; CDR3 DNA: TGTGCCAGCAGCCAAACTTCAGGGGGTGATAGCAATCAGCCCCAGCATTTT; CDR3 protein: CASSQTSGGDSNQPQHF
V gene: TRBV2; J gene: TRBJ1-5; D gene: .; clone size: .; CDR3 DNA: TGTGCCAGCAGTGTCAGCGATCAGCCCCAGCATTTT; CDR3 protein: CASSVSDQPQHF
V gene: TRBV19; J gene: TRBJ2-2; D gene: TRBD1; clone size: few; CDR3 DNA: TGTGCCACGAGACGGCAGGGGGCTTCCGGGGAGCTGTTTTTT; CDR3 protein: CATRRQGASGELFF
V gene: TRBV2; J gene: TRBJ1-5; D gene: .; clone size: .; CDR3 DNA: TGTGCCAGCAGTTTGGACCCCCGGGGGCAGCCCCAGCATTTT; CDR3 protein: CASSLDPRGQPQHF
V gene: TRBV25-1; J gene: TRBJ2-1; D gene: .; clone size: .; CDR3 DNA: TGTGCCAGCAGTGATAGTTTCCGCAATGAGCAGTTCTTC; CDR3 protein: CASSDSFRNEQFF
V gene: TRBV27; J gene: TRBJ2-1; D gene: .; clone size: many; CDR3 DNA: TGTGCCAGCAGCCGCTACGGGTCCTACAATGAGCAGTTCTTC; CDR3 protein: CASSRYGSYNEQFF
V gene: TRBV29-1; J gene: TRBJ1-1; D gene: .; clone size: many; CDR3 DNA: TGCAGCGTTGCCCAAGGGGCGAACACTGAAGCTTTCTTT; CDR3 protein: CSVAQGANTEAFF